This T cell receptor (beta chain) was captured by sequencing in a study of blood T cell repertoires in COVID-19. Germline V gives CDR1 MNHEY, CDR2 SVGAGI. The V end was cut by 10 bases, the J end by 5 bases, with 21 bases between. The CDR3 contains 14 residues. Repertoires were generated with immunoSEQ multiplex PCR, while TCRdb's copy carries only in-frame clones and drops some. The table has around 200,000 clones, around 87% seen once. The V gene is TRBV6-5, the J gene TRBJ2-7, with D possibly matching TRBD2 (6 bases). The TCR sequence derives from a man between 35 and 55 years old with active or convalescent COVID-19. What was sequenced was peripheral blood. The CDR3 protein is CATAAGLIPDEQYF. The CDR3 DNA is TGTGCCACCGCCGCGGGACTCATCCCGGACGAGCAGTACTTC.